This entry concerns a single T cell receptor (beta chain). Assay: immunoSEQ multiplex PCR; the TCRdb copy retains only in-frame clones and omits some. The sample has some 22,000 clones, about 43% seen once; the top ten hold around 1.6%. Germline V gives CDR1 MNHEY, CDR2 SVGAGI. The CDR3 runs to 13 residues. V shed 6 bases and J shed 2 bases, with 9 bases lying between them. The record originates from a study of graft-versus-host responses after intestinal transplantation. Broader study findings: Researchers found GvH clones in recipient marrow, and some showed up first in ileum or blood.

Responders (around 200,000, CFSE-labeled) were co-plated with around 200,000 irradiated, violet-dye-labeled stimulators. The source was alloreactive CD8+ T cells from a mixed lymphocyte reaction culture, collected before intestinal transplant. Subset specified: CFSE-low proliferating T cells sorted from approximately 6-day pre-transplant mixed lymphocyte reaction (GvH or HvG direction). The chain uses TRBV6-5 and TRBJ2-3; D gene ambiguous. The receptor comes from a human patient who received an intestinal transplant. The CDR3: CASRRVLTDTQYF. The CDR3 bases are TGTGCCAGCAGACGGGTCCTCACAGATACGCAGTATTTT.